This record concerns one TCR beta chain sequence. Its antigen remains unknown. The isolated RNA, all of it, was reverse transcribed, so expressed TCRB transcripts were what got sequenced. The repertoire was sequenced with immunoSEQ multiplex PCR; TCRdb's copy has only in-frame clones and lacks some. The table has hundreds of thousands of clones, roughly a sixth seen once. This sample was taken from a study of beta chain features in type 1 diabetes. Regarding the study as a whole: A greater similarity of naive, central memory and Treg TCRB repertoires was seen among patients than among healthy donors. Shorter templates might be favored by PCR, equally in patients and controls.

Germline-derived CDR1 and CDR2 are MGHDK and SYGVNS. Trimming left V 1 base short and J 7 bases short, with 15 bases between. The CDR3 is made up of 15 amino acids. This receptor was identified in a man aged 18 to 29 in good health. The V call is TRBV25-1, the J call TRBJ2-3; D possibly corresponds to TRBD1 (6 bases). The sequencing input was naive CD4+ T cells from blood. CDR3 amino acids: CASSEFPGAPNTQYF. The CDR3, as DNA: TGTGCCAGCAGTGAATTCCCAGGGGCTCCAAATACGCAGTATTTT.